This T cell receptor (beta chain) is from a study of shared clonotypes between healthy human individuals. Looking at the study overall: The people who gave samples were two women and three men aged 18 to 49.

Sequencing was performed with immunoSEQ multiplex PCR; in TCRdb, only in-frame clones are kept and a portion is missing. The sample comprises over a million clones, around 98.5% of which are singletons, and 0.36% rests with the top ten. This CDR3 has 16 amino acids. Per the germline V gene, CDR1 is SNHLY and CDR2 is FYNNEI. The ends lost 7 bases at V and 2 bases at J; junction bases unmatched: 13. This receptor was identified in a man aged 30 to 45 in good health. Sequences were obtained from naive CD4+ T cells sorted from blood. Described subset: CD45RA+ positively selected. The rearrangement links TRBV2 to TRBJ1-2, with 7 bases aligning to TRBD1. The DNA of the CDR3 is TGTGCCAGCATTCAGGATGGACAGGTTGCCAACTATGGCTACACCTTC. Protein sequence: CASIQDGQVANYGYTF.